This T cell receptor (beta chain) is from a study of cytotoxic CD8 clonotypes in ibrutinib-treated CLL. Study in general: It was after a median about 12 months of treatment, range 6 to 36, that response samples were taken. Productive templates averaged 255,043 per sample, and productive rearrangements around 97,000.

V shed 7 bases and J 6 bases; nucleotides not matched to a gene: 6. This CDR3 has 13 residues. CDR1 is MDHEN, CDR2 SYDVKM, per germline. Sequenced by immunoSEQ multiplex PCR; TCRdb stores in-frame clones only, minus some. This repertoire shows approximately 97,000 clones, roughly three quarters found once; its top ten account for 20% to 25%. The J gene is TRBJ1-2, the V gene TRBV28, with 9 bases that match TRBD1. The sample in question was PBMCs, obtained after 24 months of ibrutinib treatment. The TCR originated in a human donor with chronic lymphocytic leukemia. CDR3 sequence reads: CASNGRDRDGYTF. Here the CDR3 DNA reads TGTGCCAGCAATGGAAGGGACAGGGATGGCTACACCTTC.